The clone carrying this T cell receptor (beta chain) was seen once. This record comes from a study of shared clonotypes between healthy human individuals. Study-wide context: The plates for each donor numbered three CD4 naive, three CD4 memory, two CD8 naive and one CD8 memory.

The germline CDR1 and CDR2 sequences are LNHDA and SQIVND (reference sequence). This CDR3 region has 10 residues. V was trimmed by 6 bases and J by 7 bases, leaving 7 bases between them. Naive CD8 cells comprised CD45RO-negative, CCR7-positively selected cells, excluding terminally differentiated effector memory CD45RA+ cells. The donors were all Caucasian adults (living in Nashville, Tennessee). The table came from immunoSEQ multiplex PCR; TCRdb's copy has only in-frame clones and leaves some out. The sample has approximately 2,200,000 clones, about 92% seen once. Sequencing was carried out using naive CD8+ T cells from PBMCs. This chain links TRBV19 with TRBJ2-7, with a possible D match to TRBD1 (5 bases). The origin of this receptor is a man aged 18-30 years in good health. Some clones in this sample may be carry-over from other donors' samples. The CDR3 is CASRNREQYF. The DNA for the CDR3 is TGTGCCAGTAGGAACAGGGAGCAGTACTTC.